This T cell receptor (beta chain) was sequenced for a study of blood T cell repertoires in COVID-19. Study-wide background: The samples span acute and convalescent COVID-19 from the United States, Italy and Spain. Sample material is recorded as cDNA or gDNA derived from T cells, B-cell-depleted T cells, or PBMCs.

V lost 6 bases to trimming and J lost 5 bases, with 10 bases between them. This CDR3 region has 12 residues. Germline CDR1 MNHEY, CDR2 SVGAGI. Methods used by the authors: Amplification with reference gene primers provided the estimates of nucleated cell counts. The method was immunoSEQ multiplex PCR; TCRdb's version includes in-frame clones alone and lacks a portion of them. V, J and clone size derive from that table, while D and trimming were established from the DNA sequence. The table lists about 110,000 clones, around 90% of them singletons. This clonotype was sampled from a human donor in a cohort sampled during active COVID-19. The chain employs TRBV6-5 and TRBJ2-5; a weak D match, TRBD2 (5 bases). What was sequenced was peripheral blood. Here the CDR3 reads CASSSRGETQYF. The DNA of the CDR3 is TGTGCCAGCAGCTCCCGCGGGGAGACCCAGTACTTC.